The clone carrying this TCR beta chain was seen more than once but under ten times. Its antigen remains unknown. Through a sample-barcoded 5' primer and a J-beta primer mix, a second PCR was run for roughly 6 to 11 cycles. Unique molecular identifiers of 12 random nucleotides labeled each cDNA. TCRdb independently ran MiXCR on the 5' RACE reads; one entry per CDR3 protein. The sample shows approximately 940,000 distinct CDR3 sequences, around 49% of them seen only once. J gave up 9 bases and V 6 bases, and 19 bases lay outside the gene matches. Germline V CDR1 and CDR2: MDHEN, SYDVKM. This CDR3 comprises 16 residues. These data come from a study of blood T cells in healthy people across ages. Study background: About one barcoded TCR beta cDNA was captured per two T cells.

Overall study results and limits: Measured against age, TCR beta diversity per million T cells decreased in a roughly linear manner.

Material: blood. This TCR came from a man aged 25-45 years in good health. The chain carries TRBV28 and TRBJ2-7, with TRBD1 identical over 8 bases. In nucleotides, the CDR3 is TGTGCCAGCAGATCCGGGACAGGAATCTACGAAGGCGTGCAGTACTTC. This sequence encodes CASRSGTGIYEGVQYF.